This passage covers 25 T cell receptor beta chains from one sample sequenced in a study of T cell repertoires in cytomegalovirus infection (dated by TCRdb to 2018 to 2020). This specimen's treatment or condition label, per the study, means: in vitro stimulation with specific CMV peptide epitopes to enrich CMV-specific T cells. These reads were obtained on an Illumina HiSeq 1500. Using fastp at Q25 and MiXCR, TCRdb reprocessed the public reads and kept productive beta chains. CDR3 protein duplicates are merged, each entry listing the most common genes and DNA. The table for this sample lists around 360,000 distinct CDR3 sequences; approximately 35% of them were counted only once. 13% of the sample belongs to the ten largest clones. What these receptors recognize is not known. Source: cultured PBMCs, taken from culture after CMV antigen stimulation. The receptors were sampled from a human donor in good health (CMV status not recorded). Some clones in this sample may be carry-over from other donors' samples.

This clonotype has only a few counts. The V call is TRBV7-2, the J call TRBJ1-1, with D maybe TRBD1 (5 bases). There are 15 residues in the CDR3. The germline V and J ends were trimmed by 1 base and 4 bases, with 13 bases remaining between them. CDR1 is SGHTA and CDR2 is FQGNSA in the germline V gene. CDR3 region: CASSLVLGGGTEAFF. Here the CDR3 DNA reads TGTGCCAGCAGCTTAGTCCTTGGGGGGGGCACTGAAGCTTTCTTT.

This clonotype showed up just once. CDR3 residues: CAWSVKGMNTEAFF. In nucleotides, the CDR3 is TGTGCCTGGAGTGTGAAGGGCATGAACACTGAAGCTTTCTTT. The rearrangement links TRBV30 to TRBJ1-1, with unresolved D. This CDR3 spans 14 amino acids. Trimming left V 0 bases short and J 0 bases short, with 8 bases between. CDR1 is GTSNPN, CDR2 SVGIG, per germline (reference sequence).

This clonotype was observed a few times. The rearrangement links TRBV18 to TRBJ2-1, with unresolved D. The V and J ends lost 4 bases and 8 bases respectively, with 12 bases between them. The CDR3 runs to 13 residues. Germline V lookup: CDR1 KGHSH, CDR2 LQKENI. The CDR3 coding sequence is TGTGCCAGCTCACTCAGAACTTTGGATGAGCAGTTCTTC. The encoded protein is CASSLRTLDEQFF.

This clonotype has a handful of counts. This rearrangement joins TRBV7-3 to TRBJ2-1, with D hard to call. The germline V gene encodes CDR1 SGHTA and CDR2 FQGTGA. The ends were cut back, 2 bases at V and 6 bases at J, with 11 bases in the middle. The CDR3 has 14 residues. This chain's CDR3 is CASSLLPGPNEQFF. The CDR3 DNA is TGTGCCAGCAGCTTACTGCCGGGCCCCAATGAGCAGTTCTTC. Combining the CDR3 with reference TRBV7-3 and TRBJ2-1 gives the whole variable domain GAGVSQTPSNKVTEKGKYVELRCDPISGHTALYWYRQSLGQGPEFLIYFQGTGAADDSGLPNDRFFAVRPEGSVSTLKIQRTERGDSAVYLCASSLLPGPNEQFFGPGTRLTVL.

The gene calls are TRBV19 and TRBJ1-1, with a tentative D call TRBD1 (5 bases). Germline V lookup: CDR1 LNHDA, CDR2 SQIVND (reference sequence). This CDR3 is built from 14 residues. With 3 bases removed from V and 1 base from J, the gap between germline ends came to 9 bases. CDR3 sequence reads: CASSMQGPNTEAFF. The CDR3, as DNA: TGTGCCAGTAGTATGCAGGGACCGAACACTGAAGCTTTCTTT.

As for this clonotype: A read error is likely, as this CDR3 ends without the conserved phenylalanine or tryptophan. This sequence joins TRBV7-2 and TRBJ2-1, with 10 bases that match TRBD2. CDR3 size: 15 residues. The J segment lost 3 bases and the V segment lost 5 bases, leaving 4 bases of the junction unmatched. Germline CDR1 and CDR2: SGHTA and FQGNSA. CDR3 nucleotides: TGTGCCAGCAGCATGGGACTAGCGCGCTACAATGAGCAGTTCTAC. Protein: CASSMGLARYNEQFY.

This chain connects TRBV4-3 to TRBJ2-7, with a tentative D call TRBD1 (5 bases). CDR3 length: 15 amino acids. Germline CDR1 and CDR2: LGHNA and YSLEER. With 0 bases removed from V and 3 bases from J, the gap between germline ends came to 12 bases. The CDR3 here is CASSQDLAGIYEQYV. Here the CDR3 DNA reads TGCGCCAGCAGCCAAGATCTCGCAGGGATCTACGAGCAGTACGTC.

The CDR3 sequence: CASSLGTASYNEQFF. CDR3 sequence (DNA): TGTGCCAGCAGTCTAGGGACAGCTTCCTACAATGAGCAGTTCTTC. The rearrangement links TRBV12-3 or TRBV12-4 to TRBJ2-1, with TRBD1 matching 7 bases. The CDR3 loop spans 15 amino acids. The V gene end was trimmed by 5 bases and the J gene end by 1 base; junction bases not matched to a gene: 5.

This clonotype was detected only a few times. The chain uses TRBV6-8 and TRBJ2-2, with D hard to call. Trimming left V 2 bases short and J 6 bases short, with 10 bases between. The CDR3 extends over 14 amino acids. CDR1 is MNHGY and CDR2 is SAAAGT in the germline V gene. Here the CDR3 reads CASSYDEVAGELFF. CDR3 nucleotides: TGTGCCAGCAGTTACGATGAAGTAGCCGGGGAGCTGTTTTTT.

This clonotype has just a few counts. The gene calls are TRBV10-3 and TRBJ2-7; D remains unclear. This CDR3 has 13 residues. The V gene's germline CDR1 is ENHRY and CDR2 SYGVKD. V was pared by 6 bases and J by 1 base, with 10 bases between. As DNA, the CDR3 is TGTGCCATCAGCAAGGACGGTTCCTACGAGCAGTACGTC. Its protein is CAISKDGSYEQYV.

The chain recombines TRBV25-1 with TRBJ2-3; TRBD2 agrees at 12 bases. The trim removed 3 bases at V and 10 bases at J, leaving 5 bases unmatched. The CDR3 contains 14 residues. The germline CDR1 and CDR2 sequences are MGHDK and SYGVNS. CDR3 sequence reads: CASSDPSGRVAQYF. The CDR3 region has the DNA TGTGCCAGCAGTGACCCTAGCGGGAGGGTGGCGCAGTATTTT.

This clonotype came up a few times. The rearrangement joins TRBV12-3 or TRBV12-4 to TRBJ1-2, with 10 bases aligning to TRBD1. V shed 5 bases and J 8 bases; nucleotides not matched to a gene: 11. The CDR3 runs 15 residues. The CDR3 DNA is TGTGCCAGCAGTGGTGACAGGGGGCAAACGGGAGGCTACACCTTC. Translation: CASSGDRGQTGGYTF.

The gene calls are TRBV12-3 or TRBV12-4 and TRBJ1-4, with 8 bases lining up with TRBD1. The CDR3 extends over 14 amino acids. V trimming: 4 bases; J trimming: 6 bases; junction bases outside the gene matches: 4. CDR3 sequence: CASSSDREDEKLFF. The CDR3 coding sequence is TGTGCCAGCAGTTCGGACAGGGAGGATGAAAAACTGTTTTTT.

This clonotype was picked up a small number of times. This chain links TRBV4-2 with TRBJ2-7, with TRBD1 matching 12 bases. V gave up 3 bases and J gave up 3 bases; unmatched junction bases: 6. The CDR3 has 16 residues. Per germline, CDR1 LGHNA and CDR2 YNFKEQ. For the CDR3, the DNA is TGTGCCAGCAGCCAGGGAGGGACAGGGGGCGTCTACGAGCAGTACTTC. It is translated as CASSQGGTGGVYEQYF.

The chain uses TRBV7-2 and TRBJ1-4; the D is unclear. With 5 bases removed from V and 2 bases from J, the gap between germline ends came to 9 bases. Germline-derived CDR1 and CDR2 are SGHTA and FQGNSA. This CDR3 spans 14 amino acids. CDR3: CASSPAPTNEKLFF. In DNA form, the CDR3 reads TGTGCCAGCAGCCCAGCACCGACTAATGAAAAACTGTTTTTT.

This clonotype showed up just a few times. The rearrangement links TRBV6-8 to TRBJ2-1; D may be TRBD1 (6 bases). CDR1 is MNHGY and CDR2 is SAAAGT in the germline V gene. The CDR3 is 15 residues long. With 3 bases removed from V and 3 bases from J, the gap between germline ends came to 12 bases. CDR3 in DNA: TGTGCCAGCAGTTATTCCGCGACAGGCTACAATGAGCAGTTCTTC. Amino acid sequence: CASSYSATGYNEQFF.

This clonotype was detected only a few times. The J gene is TRBJ1-1, the V gene TRBV12-3 or TRBV12-4; D gene uncertain. CDR3 length equals 14 residues. The germline V and J ends were trimmed by 5 bases and 5 bases, with 15 bases remaining between them. CDR3 DNA sequence: TGTGCCAGCAGTAGGGCCGGAGGGAGTACTGAAGCTTTCTTT. Translated, it gives CASSRAGGSTEAFF.

J is TRBJ2-3 and V is TRBV20-1, with 8 bases fitting TRBD2. J was trimmed by 2 bases and V by 1 base; bases with no gene match: 5. This CDR3 has 15 amino acids. Germline CDR1 reads DFQATT; CDR2 reads SNEGSKA (reference sequence). The CDR3 DNA is TGCAGTGCTAGAGGATTAGCGGGAATCACAGATACGCAGTATTTT. This gives the protein CSARGLAGITDTQYF.

CDR3 protein: CASWADEGMNTEAFF. The CDR3 DNA sequence: TGTGCCAGTTGGGCCGACGAGGGGATGAACACTGAAGCTTTCTTT. This chain joins TRBV6-6 and TRBJ1-1, with D perhaps matching TRBD1 (5 bases). CDR1 is MNHNY and CDR2 is SVGAGI in the germline V gene (reference sequence). This CDR3 has 15 amino acids. V gave up 9 bases and J gave up 0 bases, with 17 bases separating them.

The CDR3 DNA sequence: TGTGCCAGCAGTCTTAGGGAAGCCGGGGAGCTGTTTTTT. Amino acid sequence: CASSLREAGELFF. This rearrangement joins TRBV12-3 or TRBV12-4 to TRBJ2-2; D gene ambiguous. There are 13 residues in the CDR3. The V end was cut by 5 bases, the J end by 6 bases, with 10 bases between.

The chain couples TRBV7-2 to TRBJ1-5; TRBD1 matches 9 bases. V was clipped by 4 bases and J by 3 bases; unmatched bases: 4. The germline V gene has CDR1 SGHTA and CDR2 FQGNSA. The CDR3 runs 15 residues. CDR3 sequence: CASSWTGAYNQPQHF. DNA for the CDR3: TGTGCCAGCAGCTGGACAGGGGCCTACAATCAGCCCCAGCATTTT.

The sample holds many counts of this clonotype. The chain is built from TRBV12-3 or TRBV12-4 and TRBJ1-2, with 12 bases fitting TRBD1. V shed 6 bases, J shed 8 bases, and the junction held 7 bases outside the gene matches. CDR3 length: 14 residues. CDR3 coding DNA: TGTGCCAGCAGCCTGGGACAGGGGGCTTGGGGCTACACCTTC. Translation: CASSLGQGAWGYTF.

The chain links TRBV7-9 to TRBJ2-6, with a weak D call TRBD2 (5 bases). This CDR3 has 18 residues. The V and J ends lost 6 bases and 0 bases respectively, with 18 bases between them. The germline V gene encodes CDR1 SEHNR and CDR2 FQNEAQ (reference sequence). The CDR3 DNA follows: TGTGCCAGCAGTCCCGGACTGGCCCTAAGCTCTGGGGCCAACGTCCTGACTTTC. Protein sequence: CASSPGLALSSGANVLTF.

This clonotype was found once. DNA of the CDR3: TGTGCCAGCAGCGCCTACTCCGGGACCAGGAATGAAAAACTGTTTTTT. Residues: CASSAYSGTRNEKLFF. V usage is TRBV28 and J usage is TRBJ1-4; the D gene is possibly TRBD1 (5 bases). The CDR3 spans 16 residues. Germline-derived CDR1 and CDR2 are MDHEN and SYDVKM. The ends were cut back, 6 bases at V and 5 bases at J, with 19 bases in the middle.

The rearrangement links TRBV2 to TRBJ2-7; D might be TRBD2 (6 bases). Germline V gene data show CDR1 as SNHLY and CDR2 as FYNNEI. With 5 bases removed from V and 6 bases from J, the gap between germline ends came to 17 bases. This CDR3 has 14 amino acids. CDR3 amino acids: CASSPGLASPEQYV. CDR3 bases: TGTGCCAGCAGTCCGGGACTCGCCTCTCCCGAGCAGTACGTC.